The 15 T cell receptor beta chains below all came from one sample that was sequenced in a study of CD8 T cells in Susac syndrome. RNA, at roughly 0.45 to 1 ug, was reverse transcribed with random hexamers. TCRdb recomputed calls from the immunoSEQ multiplex PCR reads with MiXCR, one row per CDR3 protein. The table shows over 95,000 distinct CDR3 sequences, with around 93% occurring only once. Input material: CD8+ T cells from PBMCs. These TCRs come from a human donor in good health.

V gene TRBV6-6 combines with J gene TRBJ2-2, with a possible D match to TRBD2 (5 bases). The V end was cut by 9 bases, the J end by 2 bases, with 13 bases between. From germline, CDR1 is MNHNY and CDR2 SVGAGI (reference sequence). The CDR3 is made up of 14 amino acids. This CDR3 is CASNRGHNTGELFF. The DNA of the CDR3 is TGTGCCAGTAATCGGGGTCATAACACCGGGGAGCTGTTTTTT.

The rearrangement uses TRBV30 and TRBJ1-2; unclear D gene. The CDR3 extends over 12 amino acids. In germline, CDR1 is GTSNPN, CDR2 SVGIG (reference sequence). The V and J ends lost 2 bases and 3 bases respectively, with 7 bases between them. The CDR3 DNA sequence: TGTGCCTGGAGTACTCCGGACTATGGCTACACCTTC. Translating it yields CAWSTPDYGYTF.

The chain combines TRBV13 with TRBJ2-2, with 13 positions matching TRBD2. V shed 5 bases, J shed 7 bases, and the junction held 7 bases outside the gene matches. Germline assignment: CDR1 PRHDT and CDR2 FYEKMQ (reference sequence). This CDR3 is 16 amino acids long. CDR3 DNA: TGTGCCAGCAGCACCCGGACTAGCGGGAGAAGCGGGGAGCTGTTTTTT. Translation gives CASSTRTSGRSGELFF.

V usage is TRBV12-3 or TRBV12-4 and J usage is TRBJ2-1; D ambiguous. The CDR3 contains 13 residues. V was shortened by 1 base and J by 7 bases, with 8 bases between the two germline ends. The CDR3 nucleotides read TGTGCCAGCAGTTTAGGGAGCCGGAATGAGCAGTTCTTC. It specifies CASSLGSRNEQFF.

There are a few counts of this clonotype. V gene TRBV7-2 combines with J gene TRBJ1-1; D is possibly TRBD1 (6 bases). V was shortened by 5 bases and J by 1 base, with 8 bases between the two germline ends. The CDR3 has 13 residues. The V gene's germline CDR1 is SGHTA and CDR2 FQGNSA. CDR3 amino acids: CASSLTGNTEAFF. DNA for the CDR3: TGTGCCAGCAGCCTGACAGGGAACACTGAAGCTTTCTTT.

The rearrangement links TRBV6-2 or TRBV6-3 to TRBJ2-2, with D tentatively TRBD2 (5 bases). Trimming removed 8 bases from V and 1 base from J, with 11 bases in between. Germline CDR1 reads MNHEY; CDR2 reads SVGEGT. The length of the CDR3 is 14 residues. The CDR3 loop reads CASRDGGNTGELFF. Written as DNA, the CDR3 is TGTGCCAGCCGGGATGGTGGGAACACCGGGGAGCTGTTTTTT.

The rearrangement joins TRBV20-1 to TRBJ1-2; TRBD1 matches 8 bases. This CDR3 is 12 amino acids long. Germline CDR1 is DFQATT and CDR2 is SNEGSKA (reference sequence). The junction had 6 bases not matched to a gene; V was cut back by 4 bases and J by 8 bases. In DNA form, the CDR3 reads TGCAGTGCTATCCAGGGGGCGGAAGGCTACACCTTC. The encoded protein is CSAIQGAEGYTF.

The CDR3 protein is CASSSGQGRSPLHF. CDR3 bases: TGTGCCAGCAGCTCGGGACAGGGCCGCTCACCCCTCCACTTT. The chain has TRBV7-8 and TRBJ1-6; 9 bases are shared with TRBD1. Germline lookup yields CDR1 SGHVS and CDR2 FQNEAQ. This CDR3 comprises 14 residues. V lost 4 bases to trimming and J lost 10 bases; unmatched junction nucleotides: 5.

The rearrangement uses TRBV7-2 and TRBJ2-7, with TRBD2 matching 7 bases. This CDR3 is built from 14 residues. The V gene's germline CDR1 is SGHTA and CDR2 FQGNSA. V was clipped by 5 bases and J by 6 bases; unmatched bases: 10. The CDR3 reads CASSRGDYLGEQYF. The CDR3 nucleotides read TGTGCCAGCAGCCGTGGGGACTACCTCGGCGAGCAGTACTTC.

The chain carries TRBV6-1 and TRBJ1-2, with D possibly matching TRBD1 (6 bases). The germline V and J ends were trimmed by 6 bases and 1 base, with 21 bases remaining between them. The CDR3 extends over 17 amino acids. CDR1 is MNHNS, CDR2 SASEGT, per germline. This chain's CDR3 is CASRRFRSGQVNYGYTF. The CDR3, as DNA: TGTGCCAGCAGGCGGTTTAGGTCGGGACAAGTTAACTATGGCTACACCTTC.

The rearrangement uses TRBV7-8 and TRBJ2-2, with D tentatively TRBD1 (6 bases). Deletions cut 1 base from V and 1 base from J, with 10 bases between. The CDR3 is 16 amino acids. Germline V gene lookup returns CDR1 SGHVS and CDR2 FQNEAQ. The CDR3 coding sequence is TGTGCCAGCAGCTTAGTAACGGGACAGAACACCGGGGAGCTGTTTTTT. Translating gives CASSLVTGQNTGELFF.

The chain employs TRBV12-3 or TRBV12-4 and TRBJ1-1; D is unclear. Trimming cost V 6 bases and J 1 base, with 12 bases left between them. The CDR3 sequence is 14 residues long. The CDR3 DNA reads as TGTGCCAGCAGGACTGGGCCCGAGAACACTGAAGCTTTCTTT. Amino acid sequence: CASRTGPENTEAFF.

The chain joins TRBV25-1 to TRBJ1-5, with TRBD1 matching over 8 bases. Germline CDR1 and CDR2: MGHDK and SYGVNS. With 2 bases clipped from V and 5 bases from J, the junction kept 11 bases outside the gene matches. The CDR3 spans 17 residues. In DNA, the CDR3 is TGTGCCAGCAGTGAAACGGGGACAGGTTTGGGGTATCAGCCCCAGCATTTT. Its protein product is CASSETGTGLGYQPQHF.

The rearrangement links TRBV20-1 to TRBJ1-5; D perhaps matches TRBD1 (6 bases). CDR3 size: 16 residues. Germline CDR1 is DFQATT and CDR2 is SNEGSKA (reference sequence). The V end lost 2 bases, the J end lost 0 bases, and 14 bases lay between the germline ends. The chain's CDR3 is CSARYRDTDSNQPQHF. The CDR3 DNA reads TGCAGTGCTAGATACCGGGACACCGATAGCAATCAGCCCCAGCATTTT.

This CDR3 reads CASSLGRGKDKPQHF. CDR3 bases: TGTGCCAGCAGCTTAGGTCGGGGTAAGGATAAGCCCCAGCATTTT. The chain joins TRBV7-2 to TRBJ1-5; D call uncertain. There are 15 residues in the CDR3. CDR1 is SGHTA, CDR2 FQGNSA, per germline. Between the trimmed V and J ends, which lost 1 base and 8 bases, there was a span of 15 bases.